The 10 T cell receptor beta chains listed next were all sequenced from one sample in a study of cytomegalovirus exposure and HLA in healthy donors. The PCR used 60 Vbeta and 13 Jbeta primers. Libraries were prepared by immunoSEQ multiplex PCR; TCRdb keeps only in-frame clonotypes and omits some of them. The sample has approximately 100,000 clones; 76% are singletons. The specimen was PBMCs. These receptors all come from a woman aged 50 to 65 in good health and CMV-seropositive.

The rearrangement links TRBV23-1 to TRBJ2-7; D might be TRBD1 (6 bases). TRBV23-1 is an ORF; its function is uncertain. Trimming took 8 bases from V and 3 from J, leaving 17 bases between them. The CDR3 loop spans 14 amino acids. The CDR3 DNA reads TGCGCCAGCGTAGGAAGTCAGGGGCTCTACGAGCAGTACTTC. Its translation is CASVGSQGLYEQYF.

This clone showed up just once. The missing conserved phenylalanine or tryptophan at the end of this CDR3 makes a read error likely. V is TRBV7-9 and J is TRBJ1-2; 9 bases line up with TRBD1. V lost 0 bases and J lost 6; bases outside the gene matches: 5. The CDR3 spans 15 residues. CDR1 SEHNR and CDR2 FQNEAQ come from the germline V gene (reference sequence). CDR3 loop: CASSLAGTGIDGYTL. CDR3 bases: TGTGCCAGCAGCTTAGCCGGGACAGGGATAGATGGCTACACCCTC.

Here the CDR3 reads CASSLAQSSGGYTF. The CDR3 coding sequence is TGTGCCAGCTCGCTGGCACAGTCAAGTGGTGGCTACACCTTC. The rearrangement joins TRBV2 to TRBJ1-2; D call uncertain. CDR1 and CDR2 (germline): SNHLY, FYNNEI. V was clipped by 8 bases and J by 7 bases, with 20 bases between them. The CDR3 is made up of 14 amino acids.

This clone occurred a few times. The chain carries TRBV7-6 and TRBJ2-3; 9 nucleotides line up with TRBD2. CDR1 is SGHVS, CDR2 FNYEAQ, per germline. With 2 bases clipped from V and 11 bases from J, the junction kept 5 bases outside the gene matches. The CDR3 is made up of 13 amino acids. CDR3 bases: TGTGCCAGCAGCTTAAAGCGGGGGGAGGGGCAGTATTTT. This translates into CASSLKRGEGQYF.

The J gene is TRBJ1-3, the V gene TRBV19; D is uncertain. Germline-derived CDR1 and CDR2 are LNHDA and SQIVND (reference sequence). There are 16 residues in the CDR3. V was trimmed by 7 bases and J by 0 bases, leaving 16 bases between them. The CDR3 loop is CASTPPGPSSGNTIYF. The DNA for the CDR3 is TGTGCCAGTACTCCCCCGGGTCCAAGCTCTGGAAACACCATATATTTT.

This clone turned up a few times. V is TRBV27 and J is TRBJ2-7; weak D call: TRBD1 (5 bases). The CDR3 extends over 16 amino acids. Germline V gene data show CDR1 as MNHEY and CDR2 as SMNVEV (reference sequence). Trimming removed 0 bases from V and 5 bases from J, with 17 bases in between. The DNA of the CDR3 is TGTGCCAGCAGTTTATCAGGCAGGGTCATGAATCACGAGCAGTACTTC. Translation gives CASSLSGRVMNHEQYF.

Only a few counts were recorded for this clone. Relative to the germline gene, one junction end is altered; a read error may explain this. This chain uses TRBV30 with TRBJ1-4, with D possibly matching TRBD1 (5 bases). The CDR3 runs 16 residues. Germline V gene sequence: CDR1 GTSNPN, CDR2 SVGIG (reference sequence). The CDR3 coding sequence is TGTGCCTGGAGTAACAACCTTGGGGGGAATAATCAAAAACTGTTTTTT. The encoded protein is CAWSNNLGGNNQKLFF. Full variable domain (remainder filled in from reference TRBV30 and TRBJ1-4): SQTIHQWPATLVQPVGSPLSLECTVEGTSNPNLYWYRQAAGRGLQLLFYSVGIGQISSEVPQNLSASRPQDRQFILSSKKLLLSDSGFYLCAWSNNLGGNNQKLFFGSGTQLSVL.

Regarding this clone: Other DNA variants within this sample encode the same CDR3. The CDR3 sequence is CASSEEAGAYNEQFF. The CDR3 region has the DNA TGTGCCAGCAGTGAAGAAGCGGGAGCTTACAATGAGCAGTTCTTC. V and J are TRBV6-1 and TRBJ2-1, with TRBD2 matching over 8 bases. The CDR3 spans 15 residues. The ends lost 1 base at V and 4 bases at J; junction bases unmatched: 3. The V gene's germline CDR1 is MNHNS and CDR2 SASEGT.

The genes are TRBV10-2 and TRBJ1-2; D may be TRBD1 (5 bases). Germline V CDR1 and CDR2: WSHSY, SAAADI. V lost 6 bases to trimming and J lost 3 bases, with 14 bases between them. The CDR3 sequence is 14 residues long. The CDR3 reads CASSLGRRDYGYTF. The CDR3 bases are TGCGCCAGCAGCCTTGGGCGCAGGGACTATGGCTACACCTTC.

The rearrangement joins TRBV5-1 to TRBJ2-7, with 7 nucleotides matching TRBD1. J gave up 1 base and V 4 bases, and 5 bases lay outside the gene matches. CDR1 and CDR2 from the germline V gene are SGHRS and YFSETQ. The CDR3 consists of 14 residues. CDR3 protein: CASSPRDRSYEQYF. CDR3 DNA sequence: TGCGCCAGCAGCCCCCGGGACAGATCCTACGAGCAGTACTTC.